This note documents a single TCR beta chain sequence. This specimen comes from a study of blood T cell repertoires in COVID-19. This CDR3 is built from 18 residues. V gave up 0 bases and J gave up 2 bases; unmatched junction bases: 5. The germline CDR1 and CDR2 sequences are SGHNT and YYREEE (reference sequence). Only in-frame clones appear in the TCRdb table, and some are missing; sequencing was by immunoSEQ multiplex PCR. The table records 30,000 to 40,000 clones, roughly nine tenths of them present only once. The sequenced sample consisted of peripheral blood. The chain is built from TRBV5-4 and TRBJ2-2, with TRBD2 matching over 12 bases. The TCR comes from a man in his fifties with active or convalescent COVID-19. Here the CDR3 DNA reads TGTGCCAGCAGCTTGGCTAGCGGGAGGGCCCTTAACACCGGGGAGCTGTTTTTT. As protein: CASSLASGRALNTGELFF.